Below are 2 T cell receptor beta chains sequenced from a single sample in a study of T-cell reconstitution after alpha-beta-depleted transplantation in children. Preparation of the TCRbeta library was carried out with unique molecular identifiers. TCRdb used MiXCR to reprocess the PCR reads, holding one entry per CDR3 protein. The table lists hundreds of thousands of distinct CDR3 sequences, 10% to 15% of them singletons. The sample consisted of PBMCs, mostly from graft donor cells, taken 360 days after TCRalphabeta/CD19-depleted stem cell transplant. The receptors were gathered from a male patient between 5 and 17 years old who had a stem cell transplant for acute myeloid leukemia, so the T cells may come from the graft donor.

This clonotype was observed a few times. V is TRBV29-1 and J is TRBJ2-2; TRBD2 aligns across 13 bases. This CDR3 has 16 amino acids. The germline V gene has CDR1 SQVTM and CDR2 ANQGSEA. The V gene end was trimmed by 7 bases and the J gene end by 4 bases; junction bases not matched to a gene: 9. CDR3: CSAKGLAGAATGELFF. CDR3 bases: TGCAGCGCCAAAGGACTAGCGGGAGCGGCCACCGGGGAGCTGTTTTTT.

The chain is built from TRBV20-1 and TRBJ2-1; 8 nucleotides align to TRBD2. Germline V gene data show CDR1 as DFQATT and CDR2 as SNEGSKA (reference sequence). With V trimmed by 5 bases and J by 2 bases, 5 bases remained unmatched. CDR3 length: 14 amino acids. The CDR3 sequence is CSALLAGTYNEQFF. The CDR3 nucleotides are TGCAGTGCTCTTCTAGCGGGCACCTACAATGAGCAGTTCTTC.